Listed below are T cell receptor beta chains from one sample, sequenced in a study of cytomegalovirus exposure and HLA in healthy donors. Sequencing used immunoSEQ multiplex PCR; TCRdb keeps in-frame clones, though not all of them. The sample has about 120,000 clones; around four fifths are singletons. Sequences were obtained from PBMCs. These receptors all come from a man aged 25-45 years in good health and CMV-seropositive. Each CDR3 is given with its conserved first and last residue. Fields, in order: D gene, clone size, V gene, J gene, CDR3 protein, CDR3 DNA. D genes are given only for firm matches. Clone size is not always given. Where it is, it says once, few, many or a class for expanded clones.

>-|-|TRBV27|TRBJ2-7
CASSLVGSVSYEQYF
TGTGCCAGCAGTTTAGTTGGCAGTGTGTCCTACGAGCAGTACTTC
>-|-|TRBV6-1|TRBJ2-1
CASCTWQANYNEQFF
TGTGCCAGCTGCACGTGGCAGGCGAATTACAATGAGCAGTTCTTC
>-|-|TRBV27|TRBJ2-7
CASSFFGGEQYF
TGTGCCAGCAGTTTCTTCGGTGGCGAGCAGTACTTC
>-|-|TRBV9|TRBJ2-5
CASSVGALEETQYF
TGTGCCAGCAGCGTAGGGGCCCTCGAAGAGACCCAGTACTTC
>-|-|TRBV4-2|TRBJ1-2
CASSQAQGNPHGYTF
TGTGCCAGCAGCCAAGCACAGGGTAATCCGCATGGCTACACCTTC
>TRBD1|few|TRBV5-5|TRBJ2-1
CASRTPSTGKGEQFF
TGTGCCAGCAGGACTCCTTCGACAGGGAAAGGTGAGCAGTTCTTC
>TRBD1|-|TRBV29-1|TRBJ2-5
CSVARGQGRETQYF
TGCAGCGTCGCTAGAGGACAGGGTCGAGAGACCCAGTACTTC
>-|-|TRBV2|TRBJ1-5
CASSFFDRNQPQHF
TGTGCCAGCAGTTTCTTCGACAGGAATCAGCCCCAGCATTTT
>TRBD2|-|TRBV25-1|TRBJ2-7
CASSLAELASVQYF
TGTGCCAGCAGTCTAGCGGAACTAGCCTCAGTGCAGTACTTC
>-|few|TRBV2|TRBJ2-7
CAKRQFSYEQYF
TGTGCCAAAAGACAGTTCTCCTACGAGCAGTACTTC
>TRBD1|-|TRBV5-6|TRBJ1-3
CASSSGTGNSGNTIYF
TGTGCCAGCAGCTCCGGGACAGGTAACTCTGGAAACACCATATATTTT
>-|few|TRBV30|TRBJ1-2
CAWSGSPGVQDGYTF
TGTGCCTGGAGTGGATCCCCAGGGGTACAGGATGGCTACACCTTC
>TRBD1|once|TRBV18|TRBJ1-4
CASSPGQGERFGTGEKLFF
TGTGCCAGCTCACCGGGACAGGGGGAAAGGTTTGGCACAGGTGAAAAACTGTTTTTT
>TRBD2|-|TRBV7-2|TRBJ2-2
CASSRRDSGDNTGELFF
TGTGCCAGCAGCCGTCGGGATAGCGGGGATAACACCGGGGAGCTGTTTTTT
>-|-|TRBV27|TRBJ1-2
CASSSGPFNYGYTF
TGTGCCAGCAGTTCAGGGCCCTTTAACTATGGCTACACCTTC
>-|-|TRBV15|TRBJ1-4
CATSRDRGGGNEKLFF
TGTGCCACCAGCAGAGATCGGGGGGGAGGTAATGAAAAACTGTTTTTT
>-|-|TRBV7-2|TRBJ2-5
CASTARVYTQGGETQYF
TGTGCCAGCACCGCTCGGGTCTACACGCAAGGCGGGGAGACCCAGTACTTC
>-|-|TRBV4-3|TRBJ2-1
CASSPWGPLLVGAEQFF
TGCGCCAGCAGCCCTTGGGGTCCACTACTGGTAGGGGCGGAGCAGTTCTTC
>-|-|TRBV15|TRBJ1-2
CATSRDLTASYGYTF
TGTGCCACCAGCAGAGATCTCACAGCCTCCTATGGCTACACCTTC
>TRBD2|-|TRBV5-1|TRBJ2-1
CASSSGNSGTNNEQFF
TGCGCCAGCAGCTCAGGAAATAGCGGGACGAATAATGAGCAGTTCTTC
>-|-|TRBV7-7|TRBJ2-7
CASSLVPQMIFRPPSYEQYF
TGTGCTAGCAGCTTAGTACCCCAGATGATCTTCAGGCCCCCCTCCTACGAGCAGTACTTC
>TRBD1|-|TRBV29-1|TRBJ2-1
CSVESIQGFYNEQFF
TGCAGCGTTGAAAGCATACAGGGGTTCTACAATGAGCAGTTCTTC
>TRBD1|few|TRBV5-4|TRBJ2-2
CASSKEGTGMDTGELFF
TGTGCCAGCAGCAAAGAGGGGACAGGGATGGACACCGGGGAGCTGTTTTTT
>TRBD1|-|TRBV6-1|TRBJ2-2
CATSGGTGVAGELFF
TGTGCCACCTCCGGGGGGACAGGGGTGGCCGGGGAGCTGTTTTTT
>-|-|TRBV6-5|TRBJ2-7
CASSQTRYEQYF
TGTGCCAGCAGTCAGACTCGCTACGAGCAGTACTTC
>TRBD1|-|TRBV19|TRBJ1-5
CASRRDRTSNQPQHF
TGTGCCAGTAGAAGGGACAGGACAAGCAATCAGCCCCAGCATTTT
>-|few|TRBV7-8|TRBJ2-2
CASSRRTGVDTGELFF
TGTGCCAGCAGCAGGCGCACGGGAGTGGACACCGGGGAGCTGTTTTTT
>TRBD2|-|TRBV29-1|TRBJ2-3
CSASGGGGQDTQYF
TGCAGCGCCTCGGGCGGGGGGGGCCAGGATACGCAGTATTTT
>TRBD2|-|TRBV7-9|TRBJ2-1
CASSPPGLAGYNEQFF
TGTGCCAGCAGCCCTCCGGGACTAGCGGGCTACAATGAGCAGTTCTTC
>TRBD2|-|TRBV19|TRBJ2-3
CASALEGLASTDTQYF
TGTGCCAGCGCTCTGGAGGGACTAGCGAGCACAGATACGCAGTATTTT
>TRBD1|few|TRBV6-6|TRBJ2-2
CASGTGTTGELFF
TGTGCCAGCGGGACAGGGACCACCGGGGAGCTGTTTTTT
>TRBD1|-|TRBV10-3|TRBJ2-7
CAISKGQGGYEQYF
TGTGCCATCAGTAAGGGACAGGGGGGCTACGAGCAGTACTTC
>-|few|TRBV5-1|TRBJ2-7
CASSVGLSYEQYF
TGCGCCAGCAGCGTGGGACTTTCCTACGAGCAGTACTTC
>-|-|TRBV5-6|TRBJ2-7
CASSSSYEQYF
TGTGCCAGCAGCTCTTCCTACGAGCAGTACTTC
>-|-|TRBV10-3|TRBJ1-1
CAISESQGYTEAFF
TGTGCCATCAGTGAGAGCCAGGGTTACACTGAAGCTTTCTTT
>TRBD2|once|TRBV5-1|TRBJ2-1
CASSPGTTQSNEQFF
TGCGCCAGCAGCCCAGGGACTACCCAATCCAATGAGCAGTTCTTC